The source of this TCR beta chain is a study of metastatic and nonmetastatic thyroid tumors. Before thyroid surgery, none of the patients had received any treatment. TCRdb re-called clones via MiXCR from the PCR reads. The sample has about 35,000 clones, 25% to 30% seen once. CDR3 length: 15 amino acids. Germline lookup yields CDR1 KGHSH and CDR2 LQKENI. Trimming at V came to 8 bases and at J to 9 bases, leaving 10 bases not matched to a gene. This chain joins TRBV18 and TRBJ1-6, with 10 bases fitting TRBD1. Sequences were obtained from blood. The receptor was derived from a female donor with papillary thyroid cancer or a benign thyroid nodule (not recorded which). Some clones in this sample may be carry-over from other donors' samples. The CDR3 bases are TGTGCCAGCAGTTTACGGGACAGGGGTGGTTCACCCCTCCACTTT. It is translated as CASSLRDRGGSPLHF.